This T cell receptor (beta chain) was obtained from a study of blood T cell repertoires in COVID-19 (dated by TCRdb to about 2020). In the study overall: Samples covering the acute and convalescent phases of COVID-19 were provided by collaborators in the United States, Italy and Spain. The prospective study material was composed of cDNA or gDNA derived from T cells, B-cell-depleted T cells, or PBMCs. Deeply sampled blood TCRbeta repertoires from subjects exposed to, actively infected with, or recovered from COVID-19 were included in the dataset. The repertoires were made available in a free public database intended to serve as a resource for research on the immune response to SARS-CoV-2. Samples were obtained from the ongoing ImmuneRACE study (first 160 participants) and from about 1,300 subjects provided by 6 global collaborators. The sample metadata nearly always contained a de-identified subject ID, COVID-19 status, age in years and sex. Where available, HLA class I and class II types were obtained from metadata supplied by the sample provider rather than from assay-based typing. Broad study findings and their caveats: How much clinical and demographic metadata was included differed by source and by participant, and the metadata was provided uncurated.

As encoded in the germline V gene, CDR1 is KGHSH while CDR2 is LQKENI. The trim is 3 bases for V and 0 bases for J, with a gap of 10 bases between the germline ends. The CDR3 contains 15 residues, cysteine and phenylalanine counted. The kept DNA is CDR3 alone, 45 bases in frame from the first base. Enrolling through a virtual design, the prospective study's participants ranged in age from roughly 18 to 89 years and lived across 24 United States geographic areas. Cohort assignment in the prospective study relied on participant-reported clinical history from a screening survey and a study questionnaire. ImmuneRACE Cohort 3 recovered participants were defined by two consecutive negative NP/OP PCR tests, healthcare professional clearance, or symptom resolution. In the prospective study, mobile phlebotomists collected whole blood, serum and a nasopharyngeal or oropharyngeal swab from each participant. Over an approximately 2-month period, participants in the prospective study had the option of providing additional blood draws and questionnaires. Prospective study blood samples were shipped either frozen or at room temperature before DNA extraction.

The immunoSEQ Assay, a bias-controlled multiplex PCR, was used to amplify TCRbeta CDR3 regions from genomic DNA. In the original analysis: Nucleated cell counts per sample were estimated from amplification of reference gene primers within the assay. Sequence reads were collapsed and filtered to measure the absolute abundance of every unique TCRbeta CDR3 rearrangement. For each sample, productive Simpson clonality was calculated as the square root of Simpson's diversity index over productive rearrangements. TCRdb stores this immuneACCESS table with in-frame sequences only. Part of the clones is absent; in the studies checked, under half of the shortfall reflects unresolved V genes, and no reason is known for the rest. Clone size and V and J calls were adopted from that table, with D and trimming inferred from the DNA. The sample table lists approximately 150,000 clones, around four fifths of them with a count of one. The ten biggest clones cover approximately 7.7% of the sample.

With regard to this clone: The antigen it recognizes is unknown. No quality values exist for individual bases; no much larger clone is one base distant.

The sequencing input was PBMCs or T cells enriched from blood (not recorded which). This TCR derives from a woman in her forties or fifties who had recovered from COVID-19. The sequence is built from TRBV18 and TRBJ2-3; a tentative D match to TRBD1 spans 6 bases. CDR3 reads: CASSPAQGSTDTQYF. The bases read TGTGCCAGCTCACCCGCACAGGGCAGCACAGATACGCAGTATTTT.